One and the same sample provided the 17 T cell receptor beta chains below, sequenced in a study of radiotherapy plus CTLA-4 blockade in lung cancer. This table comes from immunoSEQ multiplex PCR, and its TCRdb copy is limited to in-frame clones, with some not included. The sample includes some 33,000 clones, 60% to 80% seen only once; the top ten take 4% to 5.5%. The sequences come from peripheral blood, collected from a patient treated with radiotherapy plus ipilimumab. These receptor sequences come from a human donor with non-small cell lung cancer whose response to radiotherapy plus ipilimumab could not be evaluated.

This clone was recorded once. The CDR3 DNA is TGTGCCAGCAGCTCCTGGACAGGGGTGTTAGGGGAGACCCAGTACTTC. Translation: CASSSWTGVLGETQYF. This chain links TRBV5-6 with TRBJ2-5, with TRBD1 matching 9 bases. This CDR3 contains 16 residues. CDR1 and CDR2 (germline): SGHDT, YYEEEE. V was pared by 3 bases and J by 5 bases, with 11 bases of the junction left unmatched.

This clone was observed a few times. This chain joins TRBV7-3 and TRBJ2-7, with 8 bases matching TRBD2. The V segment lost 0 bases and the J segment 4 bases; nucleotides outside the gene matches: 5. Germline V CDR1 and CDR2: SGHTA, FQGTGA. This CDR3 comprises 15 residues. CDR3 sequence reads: CASSLTGLAGYEQYF. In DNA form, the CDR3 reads TGTGCCAGCAGCTTAACGGGGTTAGCGGGATACGAGCAGTACTTC.

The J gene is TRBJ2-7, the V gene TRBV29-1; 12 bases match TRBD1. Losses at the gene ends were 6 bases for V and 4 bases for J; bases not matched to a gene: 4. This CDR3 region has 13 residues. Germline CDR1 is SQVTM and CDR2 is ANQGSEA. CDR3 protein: CSVGTGGSYEQYF. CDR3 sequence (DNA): TGCAGCGTGGGGACAGGGGGCTCGTACGAGCAGTACTTC.

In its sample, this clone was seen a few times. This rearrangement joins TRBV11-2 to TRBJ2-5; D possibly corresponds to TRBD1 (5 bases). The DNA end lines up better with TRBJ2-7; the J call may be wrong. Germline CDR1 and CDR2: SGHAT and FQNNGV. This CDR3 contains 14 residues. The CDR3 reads CASSFLQGPYEQYF. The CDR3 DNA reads TGTGCCAGCAGCTTTCTTCAGGGCCCCTACGAGCAGTACTTC.

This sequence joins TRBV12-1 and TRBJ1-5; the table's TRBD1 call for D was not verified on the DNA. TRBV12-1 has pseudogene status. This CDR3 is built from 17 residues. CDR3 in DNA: TGTGCCAGCAGCCCTTCGCCCGGACAGGCTAGCAATCAGCCCCAGCATTTT. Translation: CASSPSPGQASNQPQHF.

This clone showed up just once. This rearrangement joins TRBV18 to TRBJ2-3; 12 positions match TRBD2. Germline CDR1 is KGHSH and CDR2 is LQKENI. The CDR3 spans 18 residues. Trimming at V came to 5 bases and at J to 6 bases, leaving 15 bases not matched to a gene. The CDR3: CASSETPLLAGGWDTQYF. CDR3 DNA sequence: TGTGCCAGCTCAGAAACGCCGTTACTAGCGGGAGGCTGGGATACGCAGTATTTT.

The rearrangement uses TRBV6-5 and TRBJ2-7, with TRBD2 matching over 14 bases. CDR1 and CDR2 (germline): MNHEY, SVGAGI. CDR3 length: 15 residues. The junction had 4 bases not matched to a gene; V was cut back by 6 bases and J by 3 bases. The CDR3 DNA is TGTGCCAGCAGCGAGGGACTAGCGGGAGTCTACGAGCAGTACTTC. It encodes CASSEGLAGVYEQYF.

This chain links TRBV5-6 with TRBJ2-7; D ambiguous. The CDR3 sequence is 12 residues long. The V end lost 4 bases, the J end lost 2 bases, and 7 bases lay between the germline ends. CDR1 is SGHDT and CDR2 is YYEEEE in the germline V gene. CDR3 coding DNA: TGTGCCAGCAGCAAGACAACCTACGAGCAGTACTTC. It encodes CASSKTTYEQYF. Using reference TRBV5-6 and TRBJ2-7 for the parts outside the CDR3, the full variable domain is DAGVTQSPTHLIKTRGQQVTLRCSPKSGHDTVSWYQQALGQGPQFIFQYYEEEERQRGNFPDRFSGHQFPNYSSELNVNALLLGDSALYLCASSKTTYEQYFGPGTRLTVT.

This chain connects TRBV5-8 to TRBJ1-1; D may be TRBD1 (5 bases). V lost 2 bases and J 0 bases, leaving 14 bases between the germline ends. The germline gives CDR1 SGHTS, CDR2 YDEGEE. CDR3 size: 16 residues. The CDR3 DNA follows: TGTGCCAGCAGCTTCTATGACAGACTTATGAACACTGAAGCTTTCTTT. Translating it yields CASSFYDRLMNTEAFF.

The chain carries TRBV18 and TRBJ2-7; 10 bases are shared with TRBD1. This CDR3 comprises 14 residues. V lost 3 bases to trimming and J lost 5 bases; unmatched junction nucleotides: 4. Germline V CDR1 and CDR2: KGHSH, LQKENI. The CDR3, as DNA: TGTGCCAGCTCACCCGGGACAGGGGCGCACGAGCAGTACTTC. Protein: CASSPGTGAHEQYF.

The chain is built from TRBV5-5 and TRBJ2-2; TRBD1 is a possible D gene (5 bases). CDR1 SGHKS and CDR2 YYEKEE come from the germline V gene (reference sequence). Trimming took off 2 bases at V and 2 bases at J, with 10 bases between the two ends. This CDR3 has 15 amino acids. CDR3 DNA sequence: TGTGCCAGCAGCTTTGTTCAGGGCAACACCGGGGAGCTGTTTTTT. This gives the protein CASSFVQGNTGELFF.

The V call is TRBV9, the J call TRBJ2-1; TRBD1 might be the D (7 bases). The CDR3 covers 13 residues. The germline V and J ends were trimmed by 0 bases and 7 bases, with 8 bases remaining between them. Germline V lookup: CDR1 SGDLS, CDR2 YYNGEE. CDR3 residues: CASSVAGGNEQFF. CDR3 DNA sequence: TGTGCCAGCAGCGTAGCAGGGGGGAATGAGCAGTTCTTC.

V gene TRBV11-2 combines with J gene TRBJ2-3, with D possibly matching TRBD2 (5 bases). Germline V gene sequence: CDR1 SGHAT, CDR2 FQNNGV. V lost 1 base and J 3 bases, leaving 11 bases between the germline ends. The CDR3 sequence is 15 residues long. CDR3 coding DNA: TGTGCCAGCAGCTTAGTAATTGGGAGAACAGATACGCAGTATTTT. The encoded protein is CASSLVIGRTDTQYF.

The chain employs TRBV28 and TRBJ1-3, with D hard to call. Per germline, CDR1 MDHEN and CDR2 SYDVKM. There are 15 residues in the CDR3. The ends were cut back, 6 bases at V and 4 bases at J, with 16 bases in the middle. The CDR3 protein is CASRKEMEAGNTIYF. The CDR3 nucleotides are TGTGCCAGCAGAAAGGAGATGGAGGCGGGAAACACCATATATTTT.

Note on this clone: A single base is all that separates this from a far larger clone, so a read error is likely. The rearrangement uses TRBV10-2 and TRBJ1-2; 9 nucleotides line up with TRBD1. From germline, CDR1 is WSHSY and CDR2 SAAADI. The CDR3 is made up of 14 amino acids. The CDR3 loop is CASSPGTGTYGFTF. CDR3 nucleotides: TGCGCCAGCAGTCCCGGGACAGGGACCTATGGCTTCACCTTC.

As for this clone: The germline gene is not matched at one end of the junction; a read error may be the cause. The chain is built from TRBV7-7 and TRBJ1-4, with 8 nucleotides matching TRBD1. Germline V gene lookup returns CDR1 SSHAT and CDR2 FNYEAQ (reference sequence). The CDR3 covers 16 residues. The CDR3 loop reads CASSLGAGGTNEKLFF. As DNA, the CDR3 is TGTGCTAGCAGCTTAGGGGCAGGGGGCACTAATGAAAAACTGTTTTTT.

The CDR3 nucleotides read TGTGCCAGCAGTTATTCGCCGGGTAATGAAAAACTGTTTTTT. It specifies CASSYSPGNEKLFF. This chain connects TRBV5-8 to TRBJ1-4; unclear D gene. The CDR3 runs to 14 residues. The ends were cut back, 5 bases at V and 4 bases at J, with 12 bases in the middle. Germline V gene sequence: CDR1 SGHTS, CDR2 YDEGEE.